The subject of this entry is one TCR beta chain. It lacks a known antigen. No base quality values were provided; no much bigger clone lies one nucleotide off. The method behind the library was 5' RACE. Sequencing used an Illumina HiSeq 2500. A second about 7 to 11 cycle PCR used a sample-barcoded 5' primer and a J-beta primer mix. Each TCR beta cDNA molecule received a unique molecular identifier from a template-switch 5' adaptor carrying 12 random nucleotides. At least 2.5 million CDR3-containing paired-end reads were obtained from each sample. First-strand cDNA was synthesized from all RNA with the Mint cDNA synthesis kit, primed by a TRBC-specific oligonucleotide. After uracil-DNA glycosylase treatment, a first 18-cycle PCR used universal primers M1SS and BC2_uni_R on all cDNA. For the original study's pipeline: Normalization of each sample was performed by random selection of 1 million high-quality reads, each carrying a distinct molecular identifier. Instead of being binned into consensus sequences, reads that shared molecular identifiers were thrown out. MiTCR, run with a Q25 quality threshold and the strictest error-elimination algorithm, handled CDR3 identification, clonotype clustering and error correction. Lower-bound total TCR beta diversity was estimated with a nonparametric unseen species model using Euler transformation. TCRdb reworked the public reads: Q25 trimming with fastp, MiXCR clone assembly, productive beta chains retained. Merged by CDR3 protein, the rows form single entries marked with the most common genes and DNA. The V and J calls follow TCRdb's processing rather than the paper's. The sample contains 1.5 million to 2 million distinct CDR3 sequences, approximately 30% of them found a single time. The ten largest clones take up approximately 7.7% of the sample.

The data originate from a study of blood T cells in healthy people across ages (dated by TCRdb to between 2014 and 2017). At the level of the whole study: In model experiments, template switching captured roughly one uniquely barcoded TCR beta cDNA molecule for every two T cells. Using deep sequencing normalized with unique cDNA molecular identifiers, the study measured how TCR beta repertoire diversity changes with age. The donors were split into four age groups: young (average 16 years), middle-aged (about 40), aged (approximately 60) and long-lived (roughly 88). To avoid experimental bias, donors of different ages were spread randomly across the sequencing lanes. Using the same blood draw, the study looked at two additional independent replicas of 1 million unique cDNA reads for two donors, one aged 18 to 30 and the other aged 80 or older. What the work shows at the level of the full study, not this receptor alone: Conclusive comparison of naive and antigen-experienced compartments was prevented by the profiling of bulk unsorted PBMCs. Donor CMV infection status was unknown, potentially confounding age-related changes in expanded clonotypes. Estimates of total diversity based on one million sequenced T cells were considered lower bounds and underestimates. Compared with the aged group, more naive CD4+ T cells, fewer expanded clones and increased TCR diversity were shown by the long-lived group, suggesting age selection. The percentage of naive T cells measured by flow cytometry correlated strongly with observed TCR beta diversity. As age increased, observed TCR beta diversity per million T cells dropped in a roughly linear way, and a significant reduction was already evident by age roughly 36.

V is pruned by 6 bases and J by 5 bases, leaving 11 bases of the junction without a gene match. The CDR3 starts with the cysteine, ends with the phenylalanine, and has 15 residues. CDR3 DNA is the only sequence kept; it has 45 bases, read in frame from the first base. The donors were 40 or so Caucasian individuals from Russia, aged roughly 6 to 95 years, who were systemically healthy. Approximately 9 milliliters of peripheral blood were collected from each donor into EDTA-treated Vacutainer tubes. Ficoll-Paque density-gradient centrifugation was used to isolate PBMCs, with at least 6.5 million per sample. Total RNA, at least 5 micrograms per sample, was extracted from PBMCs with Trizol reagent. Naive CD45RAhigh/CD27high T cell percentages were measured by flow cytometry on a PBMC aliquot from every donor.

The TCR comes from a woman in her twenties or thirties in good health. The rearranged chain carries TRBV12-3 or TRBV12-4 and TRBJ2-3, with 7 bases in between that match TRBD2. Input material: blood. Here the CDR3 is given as CASSPSGGSGDTQYF. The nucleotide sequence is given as TGTGCCAGCAGCCCCAGCGGCGGGAGTGGAGATACGCAGTATTTT.